The clone carrying this TCR beta chain was seen ten or more times. TCRdb independently ran MiXCR on the 5' RACE reads; one entry per CDR3 protein. The repertoire holds some 63,000 distinct CDR3 sequences, with 7.4% as singletons. This entry belongs to a study of T cells after yellow fever vaccination. V was cut by 0 bases and J by 5 bases, with 10 bases left in between. There are 13 residues in the CDR3. The germline V gene has CDR1 GTSNPN and CDR2 SVGIG (reference sequence). This chain joins TRBV30 and TRBJ2-5, with D perhaps matching TRBD2 (5 bases). Sequencing used CD8+ T cells sorted from PBMCs, obtained 15 days after the yellow fever booster vaccination. The clonotype was recovered from a man younger than 45 who received the YFV17D yellow fever vaccine. CDR3 in amino acids: CAWSVGGWETQYF. The CDR3 DNA reads TGTGCCTGGAGTGTCGGCGGGTGGGAGACCCAGTACTTC.